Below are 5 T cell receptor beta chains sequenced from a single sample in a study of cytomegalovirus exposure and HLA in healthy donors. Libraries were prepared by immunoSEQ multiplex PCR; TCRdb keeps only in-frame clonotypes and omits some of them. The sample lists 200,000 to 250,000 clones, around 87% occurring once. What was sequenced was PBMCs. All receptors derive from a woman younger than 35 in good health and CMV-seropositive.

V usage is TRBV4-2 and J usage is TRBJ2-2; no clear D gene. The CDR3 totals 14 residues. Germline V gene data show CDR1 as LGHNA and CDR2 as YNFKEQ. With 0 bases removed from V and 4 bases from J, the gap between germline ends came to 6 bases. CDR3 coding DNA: TGTGCCAGCAGCCAAGATTCCGTCACCGGGGAGCTGTTTTTT. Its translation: CASSQDSVTGELFF.

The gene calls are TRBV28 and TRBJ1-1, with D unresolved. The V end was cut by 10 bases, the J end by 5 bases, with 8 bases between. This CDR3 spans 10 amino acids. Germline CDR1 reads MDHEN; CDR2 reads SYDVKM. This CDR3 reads CATFSTEAFF. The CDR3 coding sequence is TGTGCCACCTTCAGTACTGAAGCTTTCTTT. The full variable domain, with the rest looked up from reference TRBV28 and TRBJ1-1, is DVKVTQSSRYLVKRTGEKVFLECVQDMDHENMFWYRQDPGLGLRLIYFSYDVKMKEKGDIPEGYSVSREKKERFSLILESASTNQTSMYLCATFSTEAFFGQGTRLTVV.

This CDR3 is CASSGHMNTEAFF. The CDR3 DNA sequence: TGTGCCAGCAGTGGACACATGAACACTGAAGCTTTCTTT. The genes are TRBV2 and TRBJ1-1; D ambiguous. The CDR3 contains 13 residues. V lost 4 bases and J 0 bases, leaving 6 bases between the germline ends. Per the germline V gene, CDR1 is SNHLY and CDR2 is FYNNEI.

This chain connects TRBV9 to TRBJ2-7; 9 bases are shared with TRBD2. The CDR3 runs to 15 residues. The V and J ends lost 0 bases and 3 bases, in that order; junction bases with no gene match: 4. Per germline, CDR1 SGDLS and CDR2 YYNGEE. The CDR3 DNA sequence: TGTGCCAGCAGCGTAGATCCTAGCGGGGTCTACGAGCAGTACTTC. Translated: CASSVDPSGVYEQYF.

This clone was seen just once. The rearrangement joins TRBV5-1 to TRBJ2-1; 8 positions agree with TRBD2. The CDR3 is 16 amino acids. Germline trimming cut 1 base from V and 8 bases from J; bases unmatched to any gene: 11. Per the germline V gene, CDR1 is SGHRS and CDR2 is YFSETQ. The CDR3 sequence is CASSLPSLRTSYEQFF. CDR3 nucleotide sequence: TGCGCCAGCAGCTTGCCTAGTCTGAGGACTAGCTATGAGCAGTTCTTC.